These 16 T cell receptor beta chains came from one sample sequenced in a study of blood T cell repertoires in COVID-19. Sequenced by immunoSEQ multiplex PCR; TCRdb stores in-frame clones only, minus some. The sample consists of approximately 220,000 clones, under 90% of them appearing once. The sequenced sample consisted of PBMCs or T cells enriched from blood (not recorded which). Every receptor here comes from a woman aged 40 to 50 who had been exposed to COVID-19.

The rearrangement joins TRBV9 to TRBJ1-2; 8 positions agree with TRBD1. With 3 bases clipped from V and 4 bases from J, the junction kept 8 bases outside the gene matches. The CDR3 is 15 amino acids. Per germline, CDR1 SGDLS and CDR2 YYNGEE. The CDR3, as DNA: TGTGCCAGCAGCGAAACTCCGGGACAGGCCTATGGCTACACCTTC. Residues: CASSETPGQAYGYTF.

The genes are TRBV29-1 and TRBJ1-2; TRBD1 agrees at 7 bases. The length of the CDR3 is 13 residues. CDR1 is SQVTM and CDR2 is ANQGSEA in the germline V gene. Trimming took 4 bases from V and 2 from J; bases not matched to a gene: 4. In DNA form, the CDR3 reads TGCAGCGTTGTGGCCAGGGGGAACTATGGCTACACCTTC. It specifies CSVVARGNYGYTF.

The chain links TRBV28 to TRBJ1-1, with D possibly being TRBD1 (6 bases). Germline lookup yields CDR1 MDHEN and CDR2 SYDVKM. V was shortened by 5 bases and J by 3 bases, with 13 bases between the two germline ends. CDR3 length: 14 amino acids. This chain's CDR3 is CASSLADSYTEAFF. The CDR3 nucleotides are TGTGCCAGCAGTCTGGCGGACAGTTACACTGAAGCTTTCTTT.

V usage is TRBV6-5 and J usage is TRBJ1-1; TRBD1 is a possible D gene (5 bases). Between the trimmed V and J ends, which lost 3 bases and 4 bases, there was a span of 12 bases. Germline CDR1 and CDR2: MNHEY and SVGAGI. The CDR3 covers 14 residues. Here the CDR3 reads CASSYVGVVTEAFF. The CDR3 DNA reads TGTGCCAGCAGTTATGTAGGGGTCGTCACTGAAGCTTTCTTT.

Here the CDR3 DNA reads TGTGCCAGCAGCTTATCAGGGGCGCGGAGGAATCAGCCCCAGCATTTT. Translation gives CASSLSGARRNQPQHF. This chain connects TRBV5-6 to TRBJ1-5; perhaps TRBD1 as D (6 bases). V lost 2 bases to trimming and J lost 4 bases, with 16 bases between them. CDR1 and CDR2 from the germline V gene are SGHDT and YYEEEE. The CDR3 is 16 amino acids. Looking up the rest from reference TRBV5-6 and TRBJ1-5 gives the full variable domain: DAGVTQSPTHLIKTRGQQVTLRCSPKSGHDTVSWYQQALGQGPQFIFQYYEEEERQRGNFPDRFSGHQFPNYSSELNVNALLLGDSALYLCASSLSGARRNQPQHFGDGTRLSIL.

V usage is TRBV9 and J usage is TRBJ1-2, with a weak D call TRBD1 (5 bases). Germline assignment: CDR1 SGDLS and CDR2 YYNGEE. The CDR3 is made up of 13 amino acids. Between the trimmed V and J ends, which lost 4 bases and 8 bases, there was a span of 15 bases. The CDR3 DNA reads as TGTGCCAGCAGCCTTATAGGACATCAAGGCTACACCTTC. Its translation: CASSLIGHQGYTF.

V usage is TRBV7-6 and J usage is TRBJ1-1, with D perhaps matching TRBD1 (5 bases). Germline V lookup: CDR1 SGHVS, CDR2 FNYEAQ. The CDR3 consists of 15 residues. Trimming left V 5 bases short and J 1 base short, with 14 bases between. The CDR3 reads CASSPRVPSNTEAFF. CDR3 nucleotides: TGTGCCAGCAGCCCCAGGGTCCCCTCGAACACTGAAGCTTTCTTT.

The chain combines TRBV9 with TRBJ2-1; 10 bases agree with TRBD1. Trimming removed 0 bases from V and 5 bases from J; junction bases left unmatched: 2. This CDR3 has 15 residues. Germline V lookup: CDR1 SGDLS, CDR2 YYNGEE. The CDR3 is CASSVAGTGDNEQFF. CDR3 DNA sequence: TGTGCCAGCAGCGTAGCGGGGACAGGGGACAATGAGCAGTTCTTC.

This chain joins TRBV28 and TRBJ2-1; 9 bases map to TRBD1. V gave up 5 bases and J gave up 4 bases; unmatched junction bases: 6. In germline, CDR1 is MDHEN, CDR2 SYDVKM. The CDR3 length is 15 residues. CDR3 DNA sequence: TGTGCCAGCAGTCTTACGGGACAGGGTTACAATGAGCAGTTCTTC. Residues: CASSLTGQGYNEQFF.

The genes are TRBV6-5 and TRBJ1-2; 12 bases are a match to TRBD1. With V trimmed by 6 bases and J by 4 bases, 3 bases remained unmatched. This CDR3 spans 14 amino acids. The germline CDR1 and CDR2 sequences are MNHEY and SVGAGI. DNA for the CDR3: TGTGCCAGCAGGTGGGACAGGGGGCTCTATGGCTACACCTTC. As protein: CASRWDRGLYGYTF.

This chain joins TRBV2 and TRBJ1-1, with D unresolved. In germline, CDR1 is SNHLY, CDR2 FYNNEI. Between the trimmed V and J ends, which lost 4 bases and 0 bases, there was a span of 12 bases. The CDR3 contains 15 residues. As DNA, the CDR3 is TGTGCCAGCAGTGCCCACAGCAGGTTGAACACTGAAGCTTTCTTT. This translates into CASSAHSRLNTEAFF.

The rearrangement uses TRBV10-3 and TRBJ2-7, with 11 bases aligning to TRBD2. This CDR3 spans 14 amino acids. The V and J ends lost 5 bases and 4 bases, in that order; junction bases with no gene match: 4. Germline CDR1 is ENHRY and CDR2 is SYGVKD. CDR3 sequence: CAISLAGGAYEQYF. CDR3 DNA: TGTGCCATCAGTCTAGCGGGGGGTGCATACGAGCAGTACTTC.

V usage is TRBV11-2 and J usage is TRBJ2-7; 7 bases line up with TRBD2. CDR1 is SGHAT, CDR2 FQNNGV, per germline. J was trimmed by 4 bases and V by 4 bases; bases with no gene match: 16. CDR3 length: 17 amino acids. The CDR3 nucleotides read TGTGCCAGCAGCTCAACTCCCCTGGGGGGGACTCAATACGAGCAGTACTTC. Encoded protein: CASSSTPLGGTQYEQYF. The complete variable domain, with remaining parts taken from reference TRBV11-2 and TRBJ2-7, reads EAGVAQSPRYKIIEKRQSVAFWCNPISGHATLYWYQQILGQGPKLLIQFQNNGVVDDSQLPKDRFSAERLKGVDSTLKIQPAKLEDSAVYLCASSSTPLGGTQYEQYFGPGTRLTVT.

This clone was observed a handful of times. This chain joins TRBV18 and TRBJ2-5; 10 bases align to TRBD2. CDR3 size: 15 residues. CDR1 and CDR2 (germline): KGHSH, LQKENI. Unmatched junction bases numbered 6, after V lost 3 bases and J lost 5 bases. The chain's CDR3 is CASSPSGGTGETQYF. The CDR3 coding sequence is TGTGCCAGCTCACCTAGCGGGGGGACCGGTGAGACCCAGTACTTC.

The rearrangement joins TRBV4-1 to TRBJ2-2, with a weak D call TRBD1 (6 bases). The CDR3 length is 16 residues. Germline V lookup: CDR1 MGHRA, CDR2 YSYEKL. The germline V and J ends were trimmed by 4 bases and 0 bases, with 12 bases remaining between them. The CDR3 nucleotides are TGCGCCAGCAGCCTCAGGGGTCGGACGAACACCGGGGAGCTGTTTTTT. Its protein product is CASSLRGRTNTGELFF.

This clone has more than one count but fewer than ten. This chain links TRBV6-6 with TRBJ1-6; no clear D gene. The CDR3 has 14 residues. Between the trimmed V and J ends, which lost 0 bases and 4 bases, there was a span of 4 bases. The germline CDR1 and CDR2 sequences are MNHNY and SVGAGI (reference sequence). The CDR3 coding sequence is TGTGCCAGCAGTTACTCCCCGTATAATTCACCCCTCCACTTT. It specifies CASSYSPYNSPLHF.